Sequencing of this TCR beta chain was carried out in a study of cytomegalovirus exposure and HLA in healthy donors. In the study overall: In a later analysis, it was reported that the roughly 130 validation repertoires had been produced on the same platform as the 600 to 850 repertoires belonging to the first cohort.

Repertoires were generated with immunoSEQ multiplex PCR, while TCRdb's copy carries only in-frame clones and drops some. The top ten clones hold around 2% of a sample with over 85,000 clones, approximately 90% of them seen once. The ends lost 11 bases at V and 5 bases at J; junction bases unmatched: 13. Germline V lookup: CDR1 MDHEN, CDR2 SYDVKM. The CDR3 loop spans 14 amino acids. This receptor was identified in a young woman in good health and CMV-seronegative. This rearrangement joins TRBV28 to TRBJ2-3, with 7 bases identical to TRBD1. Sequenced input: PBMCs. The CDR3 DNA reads TGTGCCTCCGAGGGGGACCCAGGGGGAGATACGCAGTATTTT. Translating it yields CASEGDPGGDTQYF.